The sequence of this TCR beta chain was determined in a study of T-cell reconstitution after alpha-beta-depleted transplantation in children. By share of the sample, this clonotype is medium-sized. Its target is not known. After removal of 6 bases from V and 5 bases from J, the junction contained 1 base not matched to a gene. This CDR3 spans 13 amino acids. Findings and limits, study-wide: Certain patients had high TCRbeta diversity at day 60, and it came from recipient T cells and thymic progenitors that survived. Expanded graft clones, several hundred of them, were reportedly the source of alpha-beta T cells about two months after transplant. Newly generated T cells supplied most T-cell counts and diversity one year post-transplant.

The TCRbeta library incorporated unique molecular identifiers. TCRdb fed the PCR reads into MiXCR, producing one record per CDR3 protein. Here the sample spans approximately 7,000 distinct CDR3 sequences, roughly 17% being singletons. This clonotype was sampled from a boy aged 2 to 10 with acute lymphoblastic leukemia, due to receive a stem cell transplant. The chain recombines TRBV12-3 or TRBV12-4 with TRBJ1-5; 10 bases are shared with TRBD1. Sequencing was performed on PBMCs, taken before TCRalphabeta/CD19-depleted stem cell transplant. The CDR3 nucleotides read TGTGCCAGCAGGGGACAGGGGTATCAGCCCCAGCATTTT. Its translation: CASRGQGYQPQHF.